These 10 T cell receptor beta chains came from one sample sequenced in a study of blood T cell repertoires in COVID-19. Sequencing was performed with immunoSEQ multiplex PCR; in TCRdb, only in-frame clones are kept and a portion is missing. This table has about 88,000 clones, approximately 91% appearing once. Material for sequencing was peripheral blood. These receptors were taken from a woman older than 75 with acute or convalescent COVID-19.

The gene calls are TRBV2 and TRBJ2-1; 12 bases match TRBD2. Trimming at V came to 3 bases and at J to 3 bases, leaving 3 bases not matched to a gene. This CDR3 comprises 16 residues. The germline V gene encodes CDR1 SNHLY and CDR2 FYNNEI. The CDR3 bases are TGTGCCAGCAGTGACCTAGCGGGAGGGAGCTACAATGAGCAGTTCTTC. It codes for CASSDLAGGSYNEQFF.

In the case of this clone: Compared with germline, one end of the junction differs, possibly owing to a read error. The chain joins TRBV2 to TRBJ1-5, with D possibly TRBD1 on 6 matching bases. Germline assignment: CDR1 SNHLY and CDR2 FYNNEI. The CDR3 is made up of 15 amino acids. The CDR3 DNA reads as TGTGCCAGCAGTGATCAGGGGCGTAGCAATCAGCTCCAGCATTTT. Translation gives CASSDQGRSNQLQHF.

The CDR3 DNA is TGTGCCAGCAGCCGGACACCTAACACTGAAGCTTTCTTT. Protein product: CASSRTPNTEAFF. This rearrangement joins TRBV7-8 to TRBJ1-1; a possible D gene is TRBD1 (5 bases). Trimming took off 5 bases at V and 2 bases at J, with 9 bases between the two ends. The CDR3 spans 13 residues. Per the germline V gene, CDR1 is SGHVS and CDR2 is FQNEAQ.

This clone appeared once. The CDR3 DNA reads TGCGCCAGCAGCCAAAGAGGGAACACTGAAGCTTTCTTT. Translated, it gives CASSQRGNTEAFF. V and J are TRBV4-3 and TRBJ1-1; D is uncertain. This CDR3 contains 13 residues. Trimming cost V 2 bases and J 1 base, with 5 bases left between them. Germline loops: CDR1 LGHNA, CDR2 YSLEER.

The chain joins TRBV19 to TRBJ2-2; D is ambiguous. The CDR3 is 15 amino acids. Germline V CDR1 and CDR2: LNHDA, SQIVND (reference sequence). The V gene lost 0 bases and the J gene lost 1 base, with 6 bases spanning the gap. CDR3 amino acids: CASSIEGLNTGELFF. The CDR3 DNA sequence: TGTGCCAGTAGTATAGAGGGCTTGAACACCGGGGAGCTGTTTTTT.

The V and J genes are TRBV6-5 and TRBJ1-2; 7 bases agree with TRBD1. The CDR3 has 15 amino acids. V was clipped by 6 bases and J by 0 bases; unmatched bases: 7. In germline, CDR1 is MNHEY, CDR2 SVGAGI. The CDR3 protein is CASRTGKIANYGYTF. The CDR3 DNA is TGTGCCAGCAGGACAGGGAAAATCGCTAACTATGGCTACACCTTC.

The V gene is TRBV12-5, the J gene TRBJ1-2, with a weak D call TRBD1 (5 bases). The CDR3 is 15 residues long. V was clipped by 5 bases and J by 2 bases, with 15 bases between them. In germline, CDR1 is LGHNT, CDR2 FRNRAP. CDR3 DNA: TGTGCTAGTGGTCTCCCGTCGGGGGGAAACTATGGCTACACCTTC. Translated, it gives CASGLPSGGNYGYTF.

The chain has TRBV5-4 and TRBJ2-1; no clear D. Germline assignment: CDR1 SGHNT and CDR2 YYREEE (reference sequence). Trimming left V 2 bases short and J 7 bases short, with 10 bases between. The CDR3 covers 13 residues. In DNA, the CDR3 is TGTGCCAGCAGCTTAGCAACGGGTAATGAGCAGTTCTTC. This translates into CASSLATGNEQFF.

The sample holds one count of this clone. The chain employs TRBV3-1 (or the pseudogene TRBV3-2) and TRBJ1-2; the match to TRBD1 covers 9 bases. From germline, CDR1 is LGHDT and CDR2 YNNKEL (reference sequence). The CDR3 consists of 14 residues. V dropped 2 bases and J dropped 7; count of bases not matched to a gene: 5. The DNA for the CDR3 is TGTGCCAGCAGCCAATTGGGACAGGGTTTTGGCTACACCTTC. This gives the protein CASSQLGQGFGYTF.

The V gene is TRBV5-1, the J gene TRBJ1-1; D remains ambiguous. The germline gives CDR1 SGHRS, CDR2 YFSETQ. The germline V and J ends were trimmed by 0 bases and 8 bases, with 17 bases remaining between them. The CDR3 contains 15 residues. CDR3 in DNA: TGCGCCAGCAGCTTGGATGAGGGCTACTCCTACGAAGCTTTCTTT. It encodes CASSLDEGYSYEAFF.